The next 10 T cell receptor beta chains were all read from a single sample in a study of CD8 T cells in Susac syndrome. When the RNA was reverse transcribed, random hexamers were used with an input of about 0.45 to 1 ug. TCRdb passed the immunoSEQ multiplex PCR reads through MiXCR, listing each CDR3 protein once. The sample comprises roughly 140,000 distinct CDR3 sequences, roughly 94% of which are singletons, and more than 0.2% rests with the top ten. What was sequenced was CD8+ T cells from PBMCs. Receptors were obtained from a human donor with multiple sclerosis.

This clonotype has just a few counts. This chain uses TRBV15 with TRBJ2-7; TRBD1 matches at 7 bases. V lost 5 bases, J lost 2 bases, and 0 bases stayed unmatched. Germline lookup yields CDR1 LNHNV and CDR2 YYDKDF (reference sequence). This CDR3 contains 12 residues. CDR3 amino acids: CATSGQAYEQYF. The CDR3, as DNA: TGTGCCACCAGCGGACAGGCCTACGAGCAGTACTTC.

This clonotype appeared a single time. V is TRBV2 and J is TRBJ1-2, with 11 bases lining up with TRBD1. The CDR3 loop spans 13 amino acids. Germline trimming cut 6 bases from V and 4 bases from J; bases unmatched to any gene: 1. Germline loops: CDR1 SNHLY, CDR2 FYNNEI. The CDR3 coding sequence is TGTGCCAGCAGGGGACAGGGGGGCTATGGCTACACCTTC. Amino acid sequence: CASRGQGGYGYTF. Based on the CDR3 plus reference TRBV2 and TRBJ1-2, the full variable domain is EPEVTQTPSHQVTQMGQEVILRCVPISNHLYFYWYRQILGQKVEFLVSFYNNEISEKSEIFDDQFSVERPDGSNFTLKIRSTKLEDSAMYFCASRGQGGYGYTFGSGTRLTVV.

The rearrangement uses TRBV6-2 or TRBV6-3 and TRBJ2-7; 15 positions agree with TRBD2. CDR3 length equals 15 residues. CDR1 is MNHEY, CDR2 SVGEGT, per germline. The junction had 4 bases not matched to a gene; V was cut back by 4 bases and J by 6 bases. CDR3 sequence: CASSSGLAGGGEQYF. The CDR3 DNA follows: TGTGCCAGCAGTTCGGGACTAGCGGGGGGCGGCGAGCAGTACTTC.

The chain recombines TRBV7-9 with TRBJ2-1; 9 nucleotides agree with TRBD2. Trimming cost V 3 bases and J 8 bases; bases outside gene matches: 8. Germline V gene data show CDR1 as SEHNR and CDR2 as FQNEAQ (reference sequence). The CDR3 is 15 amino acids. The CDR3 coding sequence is TGTGCCAGCAGCTTTACGACTAGCGGCCTCGATGAGCAGTTCTTC. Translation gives CASSFTTSGLDEQFF.

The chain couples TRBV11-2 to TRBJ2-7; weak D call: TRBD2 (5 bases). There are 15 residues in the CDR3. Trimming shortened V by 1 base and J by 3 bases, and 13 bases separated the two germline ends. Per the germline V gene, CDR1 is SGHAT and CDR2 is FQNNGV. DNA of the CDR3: TGTGCCAGCAGCTTAGTTGGACTCCGGGGCTACGAGCAGTACTTC. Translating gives CASSLVGLRGYEQYF.

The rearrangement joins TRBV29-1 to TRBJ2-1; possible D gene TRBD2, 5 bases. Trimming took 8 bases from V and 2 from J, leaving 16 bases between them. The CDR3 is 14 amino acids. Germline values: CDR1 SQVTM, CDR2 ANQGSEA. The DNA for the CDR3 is TGCAGCTCCCCGCCGAGGACTGCCTACAATGAGCAGTTCTTC. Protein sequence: CSSPPRTAYNEQFF.

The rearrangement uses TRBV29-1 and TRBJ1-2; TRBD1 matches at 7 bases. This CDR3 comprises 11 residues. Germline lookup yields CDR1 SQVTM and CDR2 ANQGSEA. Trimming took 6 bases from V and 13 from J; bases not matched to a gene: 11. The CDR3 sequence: CSVLEDRAPTF. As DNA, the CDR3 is TGCAGCGTCCTAGAAGACAGGGCCCCCACCTTC.

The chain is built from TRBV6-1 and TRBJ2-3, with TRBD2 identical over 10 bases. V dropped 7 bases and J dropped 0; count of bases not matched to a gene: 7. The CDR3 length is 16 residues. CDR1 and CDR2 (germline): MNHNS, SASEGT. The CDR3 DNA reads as TGTGCCAGCATTCCCTTAGCGGGGGGAAGCACAGATACGCAGTATTTT. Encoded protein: CASIPLAGGSTDTQYF.

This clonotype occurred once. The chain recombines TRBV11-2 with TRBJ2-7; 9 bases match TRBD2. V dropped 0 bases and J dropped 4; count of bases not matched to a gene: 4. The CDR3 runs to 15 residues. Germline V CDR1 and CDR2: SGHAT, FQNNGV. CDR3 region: CASSLDKTSGYEQYF. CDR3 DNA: TGTGCCAGCAGCTTAGATAAAACTAGCGGGTACGAGCAGTACTTC.

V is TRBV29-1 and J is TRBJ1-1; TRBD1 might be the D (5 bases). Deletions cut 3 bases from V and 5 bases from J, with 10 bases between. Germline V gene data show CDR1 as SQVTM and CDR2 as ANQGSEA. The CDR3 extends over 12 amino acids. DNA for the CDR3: TGCAGCGTTGACAGGGAGGGGACTGAAGCTTTCTTT. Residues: CSVDREGTEAFF.